The 16 T cell receptor beta chains presented below share a single source sample, sequenced in a study of blood T cells in healthy people across ages. Alongside a J-beta primer mix, a sample-barcoded 5' primer served in a second PCR lasting 7 to 11 cycles. Using its own MiXCR run on the 5' RACE reads, TCRdb lists one record per CDR3 protein. This sample carries about 750,000 distinct CDR3 sequences, approximately 55% of them seen once, and the ten largest clones take 41%. Sequencing was carried out using blood. The receptors here all came from a man at least 80 years old in good health.

V and J are TRBV15 and TRBJ2-7; 10 bases line up with TRBD2. Germline loops: CDR1 LNHNV, CDR2 YYDKDF (reference sequence). Trimming at V came to 0 bases and at J to 2 bases, leaving 10 bases not matched to a gene. CDR3 size: 18 residues. The CDR3, as DNA: TGTGCCACCAGCAGAGACCTGTGGGAGCGGGAGGGCCCCTACGAGCAGTACTTC. Translation gives CATSRDLWEREGPYEQYF.

The V gene is TRBV28, the J gene TRBJ2-7; tentative D call: TRBD1 (7 bases). The germline V gene encodes CDR1 MDHEN and CDR2 SYDVKM. With 4 bases removed from V and 2 bases from J, the gap between germline ends came to 12 bases. The CDR3 loop spans 14 amino acids. The CDR3 loop reads CASSWTTGAYEQYF. The CDR3 nucleotides read TGTGCCAGCAGTTGGACTACAGGGGCCTACGAGCAGTACTTC.

The gene calls are TRBV7-2 and TRBJ2-2, with D perhaps matching TRBD2 (6 bases). The CDR3 spans 18 residues. The ends were cut back, 5 bases at V and 1 base at J, with 20 bases in the middle. Germline-derived CDR1 and CDR2 are SGHTA and FQGNSA. CDR3 DNA: TGTGCCAGCAGCCCCTTCCTTATAGCGGCCAAGAACACCGGGGAGCTGTTTTTT. Residues: CASSPFLIAAKNTGELFF.

This clonotype was picked up one time. One base away lies a much larger clone, so this may be a sequencing read error. The chain recombines TRBV4-1 with TRBJ1-2; 10 nucleotides align to TRBD1. Germline-derived CDR1 and CDR2 are MGHRA and YSYEKL. The CDR3 extends over 14 amino acids. As DNA, the CDR3 is TGCGCCAGCAGCGCCTGGGGACAGGGGTATGACTACACCTTC. Protein product: CASSAWGQGYDYTF.

This clonotype was seen more than once but under ten times. The chain couples TRBV20-1 to TRBJ2-5; D is uncertain. The CDR3 runs to 14 residues. Germline V CDR1 and CDR2: DFQATT, SNEGSKA (reference sequence). The V end was cut by 0 bases, the J end by 6 bases, with 14 bases between. CDR3 coding DNA: TGCAGTGCTAGAGATAGGGCTCATTTGAAGACCCAGTACTTC. Protein: CSARDRAHLKTQYF.

J is TRBJ2-7 and V is TRBV12-3 or TRBV12-4, with 9 bases identical to TRBD2. V dropped 7 bases and J dropped 7; count of bases not matched to a gene: 11. There are 14 residues in the CDR3. CDR3 sequence reads: CASNRAGGSNEQYF. CDR3 sequence (DNA): TGTGCCAGCAATCGGGCGGGAGGGTCGAATGAGCAGTACTTC.

This clonotype was observed a few times. This chain uses TRBV7-2 with TRBJ2-1, with D uncertain. Trimming took 6 bases from V and 8 from J, leaving 20 bases between them. Looked up from germline, CDR1 is SGHTA and CDR2 is FQGNSA. This CDR3 spans 15 amino acids. The CDR3, as DNA: TGTGCCAGCAGGCGACGTGTCCACCAGGTCCATGAGCAGTTCTTC. This sequence encodes CASRRRVHQVHEQFF.

This chain uses TRBV18 with TRBJ2-7; the D is unclear. V dropped 7 bases and J dropped 6 bases, with 16 bases sitting between them. CDR1 and CDR2 (germline): KGHSH, LQKENI. There are 13 residues in the CDR3. The chain's CDR3 is CASLSDSRSEQYF. CDR3 DNA: TGTGCCAGCTTATCCGACTCCAGGAGCGAGCAGTACTTC.

The rearrangement links TRBV29-1 to TRBJ2-3, with D unclear. V was shortened by 6 bases and J by 2 bases, with 15 bases between the two germline ends. This CDR3 region has 14 residues. Germline assignment: CDR1 SQVTM and CDR2 ANQGSEA. The CDR3 spells CSVLGGSDTDTQYF. CDR3 DNA: TGCAGCGTCCTTGGCGGATCCGACACAGATACGCAGTATTTT.

V gene TRBV7-3 combines with J gene TRBJ2-2, with D maybe TRBD2 (6 bases). The ends were cut back, 5 bases at V and 3 bases at J, with 22 bases in the middle. The germline CDR1 and CDR2 sequences are SGHTA and FQGTGA. This CDR3 spans 18 amino acids. CDR3 protein: CASSPYLLGGGYTGELFF. CDR3 nucleotide sequence: TGTGCCAGCAGCCCCTACCTCTTGGGGGGTGGGTACACCGGGGAGCTGTTTTTT.

This clonotype turned up a few times. This chain links TRBV29-1 with TRBJ2-3; D remains unclear. Germline V gene sequence: CDR1 SQVTM, CDR2 ANQGSEA. V lost 3 bases and J lost 14, with 21 bases in between. The CDR3 is 13 residues long. The DNA for the CDR3 is TGCAGCGTTGACAGACCGGGTCACAGAGACGCGTATTTT. This sequence encodes CSVDRPGHRDAYF.

Many counts were recorded for this clonotype. J is TRBJ2-3 and V is TRBV29-1, with TRBD2 matching 13 bases. V lost 4 bases, J lost 4 bases, and 11 bases stayed unmatched. Germline assignment: CDR1 SQVTM and CDR2 ANQGSEA. This CDR3 has 17 amino acids. The CDR3 spells CSVAGILAGGPADTQYF. The CDR3 DNA follows: TGCAGCGTTGCGGGGATACTAGCGGGAGGGCCCGCAGATACGCAGTATTTT.

V is TRBV5-1 and J is TRBJ1-1; no reliable D call. From germline, CDR1 is SGHRS and CDR2 YFSETQ. The CDR3 extends over 15 amino acids. The V gene lost 1 base and the J gene lost 0 bases, with 10 bases spanning the gap. CDR3 region: CASSLLPGMNTEAFF. The CDR3 DNA is TGCGCCAGCAGCTTGCTGCCGGGGATGAACACTGAAGCTTTCTTT. Full variable domain (outside the CDR3, taken from reference TRBV5-1 and TRBJ1-1): KAGVTQTPRYLIKTRGQQVTLSCSPISGHRSVSWYQQTPGQGLQFLFEYFSETQRNKGNFPGRFSGRQFSNSRSEMNVSTLELGDSALYLCASSLLPGMNTEAFFGQGTRLTVV.

This clonotype has more than one count but fewer than ten. The chain joins TRBV6-5 to TRBJ2-7; TRBD2 might be the D (5 bases). Trimming removed 0 bases from V and 3 bases from J, with 9 bases in between. CDR1 and CDR2 (germline): MNHEY, SVGAGI. This CDR3 has 14 residues. The CDR3 coding sequence is TGTGCCAGCAGTTACTCGAACCGGGACTACGAGCAGTACTTC. Translated: CASSYSNRDYEQYF.

The chain has TRBV7-3 and TRBJ2-6; D is undetermined. CDR1 is SGHTA, CDR2 FQGTGA, per germline. V was cut by 3 bases and J by 3 bases, with 6 bases left in between. This CDR3 has 14 residues. CDR3 protein: CASSLASGANVLTF. DNA for the CDR3: TGTGCCAGCAGCTTGGCGAGTGGGGCCAACGTCCTGACTTTC.

This clonotype appeared a few times. The chain joins TRBV29-1 to TRBJ1-5, with 9 bases identical to TRBD1. With 5 bases clipped from V and 6 bases from J, the junction kept 5 bases outside the gene matches. In germline, CDR1 is SQVTM, CDR2 ANQGSEA. This CDR3 has 13 residues. The CDR3 nucleotides read TGCAGCGTTCGGGACAGGGAGGGTCAGCCCCAGCATTTT. Its translation is CSVRDREGQPQHF.